This T cell receptor (beta chain) was sequenced for a study of cytomegalovirus exposure and HLA in healthy donors. Study findings and constraints: An analysis done earlier found most TCR beta V segments productive about 87% or about 30% of the time. For most subjects, TCR beta sequences were reported to predict HLA-A and HLA-B alleles with accuracy. In a later analysis, V- and J-gene trimming of beta chains associated with a DCLRE1C missense variant, replicated independently. An apparent linkage of common viral pathogens to several of the most significant clusters emerged in a later analysis.

The CDR3 loop spans 17 amino acids. Losses at the gene ends were 5 bases for V and 2 bases for J; bases not matched to a gene: 13. Germline-derived CDR1 and CDR2 are SGHRS and YFSETQ. With regard to this clone: Its specificity is unknown.

PCR amplification relied on 60 Vbeta primers (plus 13 Jbeta primers). Data came from immunoSEQ multiplex PCR; TCRdb stores just in-frame clones and leaves some out. The sample is made up of fewer than 200,000 clones, and the top ten hold about 6% of it. Input material: PBMCs. The sequence was collected from a man aged 30 to 45 in good health and CMV-seronegative. The V and J genes are TRBV5-1 and TRBJ1-1; 9 bases agree with TRBD1. CDR3 loop: CASSFTGTGRPNTEAFF. CDR3 bases: TGCGCCAGCAGTTTTACCGGGACAGGGCGTCCCAACACTGAAGCTTTCTTT.